This TCR beta chain comes out of a study of blood T cell repertoires in COVID-19. As for the study in general: COVID-19 samples from acute and convalescent phases originated in the United States, Italy and Spain.

Per the authors' pipeline: Nucleated cell number was recorded as an estimate derived from reference gene primer amplification. Sequencing was performed with immunoSEQ multiplex PCR; in TCRdb, only in-frame clones are kept and a portion is missing. D and trimming were read from the DNA, whereas the V and J calls and clone size are those reported in that table. The sample has 300,000 to 400,000 clones, approximately 86% seen once. The CDR3 consists of 13 residues. Germline V gene sequence: CDR1 MNHNS, CDR2 SASEGT. V lost 1 base and J 0 bases, leaving 4 bases between the germline ends. The TCR comes from a human donor in a cohort sampled during active COVID-19. This chain links TRBV6-1 with TRBJ2-7; D ambiguous. Sequencing was carried out using peripheral blood. CDR3: CASSEVRSYEQYF. CDR3 nucleotide sequence: TGTGCCAGCAGTGAAGTCCGCTCCTACGAGCAGTACTTC.